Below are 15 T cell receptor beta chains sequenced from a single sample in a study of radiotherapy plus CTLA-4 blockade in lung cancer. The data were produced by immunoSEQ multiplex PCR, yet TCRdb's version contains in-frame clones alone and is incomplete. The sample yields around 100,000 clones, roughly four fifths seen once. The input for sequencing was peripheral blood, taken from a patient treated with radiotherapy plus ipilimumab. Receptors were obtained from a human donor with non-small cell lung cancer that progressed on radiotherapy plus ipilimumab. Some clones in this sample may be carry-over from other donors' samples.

This chain's CDR3 is CAIYTRQQHF. CDR3 bases: TGTGCCATCTACACCCGGCAACAGCATTTT. V usage is TRBV2 and J usage is TRBJ1-5; D gene ambiguous. Trimming cost V 10 bases and J 13 bases, with 14 bases left between them. The CDR3 has 10 amino acids. Germline CDR1 and CDR2: SNHLY and FYNNEI.

The CDR3 bases are TGTGCCAGCAGCTGGGGGGTGGACTATGGCTACACCTTC. The encoded protein is CASSWGVDYGYTF. J is TRBJ1-2 and V is TRBV5-4; weak D call: TRBD1 (5 bases). The CDR3 runs 13 residues. The germline V gene encodes CDR1 SGHNT and CDR2 YYREEE (reference sequence). Trimming pared 3 bases from V and 3 bases from J, leaving 9 bases between.

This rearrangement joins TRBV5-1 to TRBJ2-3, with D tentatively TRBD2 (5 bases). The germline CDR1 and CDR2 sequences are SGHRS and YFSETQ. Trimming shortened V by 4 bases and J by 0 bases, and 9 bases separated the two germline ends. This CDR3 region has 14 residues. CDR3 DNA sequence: TGCGCCAGCAGCCCGGAGCGGAGCACAGATACGCAGTATTTT. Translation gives CASSPERSTDTQYF.

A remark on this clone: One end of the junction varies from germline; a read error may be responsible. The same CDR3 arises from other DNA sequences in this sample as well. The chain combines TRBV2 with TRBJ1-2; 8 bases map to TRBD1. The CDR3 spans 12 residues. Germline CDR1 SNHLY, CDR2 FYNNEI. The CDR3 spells CASSATGDGYTF. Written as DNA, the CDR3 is TGTGCCAGCAGCGCGACAGGGGACGGCTACACCTTT.

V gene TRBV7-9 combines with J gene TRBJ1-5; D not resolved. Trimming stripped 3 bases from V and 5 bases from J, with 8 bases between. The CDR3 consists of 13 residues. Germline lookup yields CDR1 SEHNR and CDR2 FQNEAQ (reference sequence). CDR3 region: CASSLSGYQPQHF. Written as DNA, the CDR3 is TGTGCCAGCAGCTTGAGCGGCTATCAGCCCCAGCATTTT.

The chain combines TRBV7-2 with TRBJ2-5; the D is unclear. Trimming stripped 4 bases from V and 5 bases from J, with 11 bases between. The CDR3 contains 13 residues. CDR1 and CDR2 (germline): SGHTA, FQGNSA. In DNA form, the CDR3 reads TGTGCCAGCAGCTCCCAGGTTAGCGAGACCCAGTACTTC. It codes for CASSSQVSETQYF.

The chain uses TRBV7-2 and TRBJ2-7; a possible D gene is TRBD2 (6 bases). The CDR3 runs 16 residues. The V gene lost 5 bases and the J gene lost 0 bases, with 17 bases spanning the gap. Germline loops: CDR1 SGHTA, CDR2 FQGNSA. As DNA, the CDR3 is TGTGCCAGCAGCGAAGAACTCCGGGACTTCTCCTACGAGCAGTACTTC. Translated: CASSEELRDFSYEQYF.

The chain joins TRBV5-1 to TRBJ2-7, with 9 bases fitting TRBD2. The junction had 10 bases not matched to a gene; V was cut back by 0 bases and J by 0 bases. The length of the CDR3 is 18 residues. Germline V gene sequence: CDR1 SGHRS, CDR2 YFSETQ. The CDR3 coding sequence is TGCGCCAGCAGCTTGGCTGTAGGCGGGGGGGTTAGCTCCTACGAGCAGTACTTC. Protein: CASSLAVGGGVSSYEQYF.

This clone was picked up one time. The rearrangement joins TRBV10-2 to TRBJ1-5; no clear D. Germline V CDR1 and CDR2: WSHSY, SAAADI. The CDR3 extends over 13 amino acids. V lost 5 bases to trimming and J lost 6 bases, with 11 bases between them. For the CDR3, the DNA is TGCGCCAGCAGTAGGAGGGAGGGTCAGCCCCAGCATTTT. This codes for CASSRREGQPQHF.

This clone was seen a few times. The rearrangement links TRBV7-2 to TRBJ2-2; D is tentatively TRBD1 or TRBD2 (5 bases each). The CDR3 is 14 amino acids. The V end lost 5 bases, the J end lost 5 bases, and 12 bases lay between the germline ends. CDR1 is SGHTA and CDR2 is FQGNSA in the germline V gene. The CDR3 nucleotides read TGTGCCAGCAGCCCCGGGACGTCGACCGGGGAGCTGTTTTTT. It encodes CASSPGTSTGELFF.

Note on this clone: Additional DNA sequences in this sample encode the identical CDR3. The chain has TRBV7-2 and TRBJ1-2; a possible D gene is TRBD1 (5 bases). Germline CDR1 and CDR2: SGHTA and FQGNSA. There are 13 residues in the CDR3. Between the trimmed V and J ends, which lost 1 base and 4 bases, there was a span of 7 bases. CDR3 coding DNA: TGTGCCAGCAGCTTAGGGCAGGGCTATGGCTACACCTTC. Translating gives CASSLGQGYGYTF.

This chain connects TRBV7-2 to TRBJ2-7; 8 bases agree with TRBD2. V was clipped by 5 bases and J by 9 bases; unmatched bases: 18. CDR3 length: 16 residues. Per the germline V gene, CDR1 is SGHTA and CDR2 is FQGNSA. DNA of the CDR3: TGTGCCAGCAGCCATGGGGTACAGGCGGGGGGCCGGGGGCAGTACTTC. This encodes CASSHGVQAGGRGQYF.

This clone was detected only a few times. The CDR3 DNA reads as TGCGCCAGCAGCCAAGTAGCGGGGGGCATCACCGGGGAGCTGTTTTTT. Protein sequence: CASSQVAGGITGELFF. This rearrangement joins TRBV5-1 to TRBJ2-2, with 10 bases matching TRBD2. Germline lookup yields CDR1 SGHRS and CDR2 YFSETQ. V trimming: 4 bases; J trimming: 4 bases; junction bases outside the gene matches: 7. The CDR3 length is 16 residues.

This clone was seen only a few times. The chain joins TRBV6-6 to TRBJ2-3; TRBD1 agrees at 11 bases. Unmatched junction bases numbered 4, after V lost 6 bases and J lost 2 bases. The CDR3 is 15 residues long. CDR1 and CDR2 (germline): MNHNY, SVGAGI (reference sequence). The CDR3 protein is CASSQDRGHTDTQYF. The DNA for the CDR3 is TGTGCCAGCAGCCAGGACAGGGGGCACACAGATACGCAGTATTTT.

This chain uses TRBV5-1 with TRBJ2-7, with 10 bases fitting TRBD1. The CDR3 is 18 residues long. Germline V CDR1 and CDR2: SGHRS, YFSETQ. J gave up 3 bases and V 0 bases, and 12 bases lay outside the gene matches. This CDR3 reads CASSLAGVWTGGVYEQYF. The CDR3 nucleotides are TGCGCCAGCAGCTTGGCCGGTGTCTGGACAGGGGGAGTCTACGAGCAGTACTTC.